The 2 T cell receptor beta chains below come from one sample, sequenced in a study of T cells in narcolepsy. Some clones are missing from TCRdb's copy, which holds only in-frame ones; the method was immunoSEQ multiplex PCR. In the table there are 21,000 or so clones, around 90% of which are singletons. The specimen sequenced was CD45RA- memory CD4+ T cells from PBMCs. The receptors were sampled from a human donor with narcolepsy.

The V call is TRBV13, the J call TRBJ1-1; TRBD1 is a possible D gene (5 bases). V lost 6 bases and J 4 bases, leaving 15 bases between the germline ends. Germline V gives CDR1 PRHDT, CDR2 FYEKMQ (reference sequence). The CDR3 runs 14 residues. The CDR3 protein is CASRPDIIGTEAFF. As DNA, the CDR3 is TGTGCCAGCAGGCCGGACATTATCGGCACTGAAGCTTTCTTT.

The chain links TRBV6-5 to TRBJ2-1; D is perhaps TRBD1 or TRBD2 (5 bases each). Trimming stripped 11 bases from V and 5 bases from J, with 19 bases between. The CDR3 length is 14 residues. The germline V gene encodes CDR1 MNHEY and CDR2 SVGAGI. The CDR3 sequence is CAASRGVGDNEQFF. The CDR3 coding sequence is TGTGCCGCCTCGAGGGGCGTTGGGGACAATGAGCAGTTCTTC.